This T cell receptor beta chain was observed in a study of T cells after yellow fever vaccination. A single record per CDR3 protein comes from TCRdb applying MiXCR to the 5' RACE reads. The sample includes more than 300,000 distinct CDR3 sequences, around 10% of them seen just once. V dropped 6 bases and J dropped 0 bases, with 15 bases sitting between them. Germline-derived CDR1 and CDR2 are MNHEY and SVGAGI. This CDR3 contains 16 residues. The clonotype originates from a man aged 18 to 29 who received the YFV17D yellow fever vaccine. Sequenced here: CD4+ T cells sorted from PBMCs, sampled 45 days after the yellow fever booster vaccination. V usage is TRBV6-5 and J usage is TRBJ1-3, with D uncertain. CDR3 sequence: CASRPDGVGSGNTIYF. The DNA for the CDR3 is TGTGCCAGCAGGCCTGACGGAGTTGGCTCTGGAAACACCATATATTTT.